The 16 T cell receptor beta chains given below trace back to one sample, sequenced in a study of T cells after yellow fever vaccination. TCRdb independently ran MiXCR on the 5' RACE reads; one entry per CDR3 protein. Seen here are 170,000 or so distinct CDR3 sequences, about 6% observed once, and the top ten hold approximately 3%. The material was CD4+ T cells sorted from PBMCs, obtained on the day of the first yellow fever vaccination. These receptors were obtained from a man in his late teens or twenties who received the YFV17D yellow fever vaccine.

This clonotype was detected many times. The chain is built from TRBV5-1 and TRBJ1-1; 7 bases align to TRBD1. CDR1 is SGHRS and CDR2 is YFSETQ in the germline V gene. After removal of 2 bases from V and 3 bases from J, the junction contained 1 base not matched to a gene. The CDR3 has 13 amino acids. The CDR3 DNA follows: TGCGCCAGCAGCTTAACAGGGGACACTGAAGCTTTCTTT. Its translation: CASSLTGDTEAFF.

This clonotype was detected many times. The chain carries TRBV6-1 and TRBJ1-5; 9 positions agree with TRBD1. The CDR3 sequence is 15 residues long. Germline V gene data show CDR1 as MNHNS and CDR2 as SASEGT. V trimming: 4 bases; J trimming: 4 bases; junction bases outside the gene matches: 5. CDR3 DNA: TGTGCCAGCAGTGGCGGGACAGGGCGGAATCAGCCCCAGCATTTT. This codes for CASSGGTGRNQPQHF.

This clonotype was seen ten or more times. This chain links TRBV4-1 with TRBJ2-7; D is ambiguous. With 0 bases removed from V and 3 bases from J, the gap between germline ends came to 3 bases. Germline CDR1 and CDR2: MGHRA and YSYEKL. This CDR3 spans 12 amino acids. In nucleotides, the CDR3 is TGCGCCAGCAGCCAAGAGGGCTACGAGCAGTACTTC. Encoded protein: CASSQEGYEQYF.

V and J are TRBV5-1 and TRBJ2-3; 12 bases are shared with TRBD2. With V trimmed by 0 bases and J by 4 bases, 6 bases remained unmatched. The germline CDR1 and CDR2 sequences are SGHRS and YFSETQ. CDR3 length: 17 amino acids. CDR3 nucleotides: TGCGCCAGCAGCTTGGGGAGACTAGCGGGGGATGCAGATACGCAGTATTTT. This codes for CASSLGRLAGDADTQYF.

This clonotype appeared a few times. J is TRBJ1-6 and V is TRBV5-1; D might be TRBD1 (5 bases). Per germline, CDR1 SGHRS and CDR2 YFSETQ. Trimming took off 0 bases at V and 9 bases at J, with 16 bases between the two ends. The length of the CDR3 is 16 residues. The CDR3: CASSLVSGRDPSPLHF. CDR3 DNA: TGCGCCAGCAGCTTGGTTTCGGGGCGCGACCCTTCACCCCTCCACTTT.

This clonotype was seen repeatedly, ten times or more. This sequence joins TRBV10-3 and TRBJ2-1, with 11 bases lining up with TRBD2. Trimming took 6 bases from V and 5 from J; bases not matched to a gene: 3. This CDR3 has 14 residues. Germline V gene data show CDR1 as ENHRY and CDR2 as SYGVKD. The CDR3 here is CAIRLSGGDNEQFF. The CDR3 DNA follows: TGTGCCATCAGGCTTAGCGGGGGGGACAATGAGCAGTTCTTC.

This clonotype was counted a few times. V is TRBV5-1 and J is TRBJ2-3; TRBD1 agrees at 8 bases. The trim removed 4 bases at V and 4 bases at J, leaving 8 bases unmatched. The CDR3 has 15 residues. The germline V gene has CDR1 SGHRS and CDR2 YFSETQ. The CDR3 protein is CASSRTGIGSDTQYF. The CDR3 DNA is TGCGCCAGCAGCCGGACAGGGATCGGCTCAGATACGCAGTATTTT.

V gene TRBV4-1 combines with J gene TRBJ1-5; D is unresolved. With 3 bases removed from V and 2 bases from J, the gap between germline ends came to 11 bases. The CDR3 contains 15 residues. Germline CDR1 is MGHRA and CDR2 is YSYEKL. CDR3 region: CASSQTPRGNQPQHF. The CDR3 DNA is TGCGCCAGCAGCCAGACTCCCCGGGGCAATCAGCCCCAGCATTTT.

This clonotype was seen ten or more times. This sequence joins TRBV20-1 and TRBJ2-2, with D perhaps TRBD2 (7 bases). Germline V gene sequence: CDR1 DFQATT, CDR2 SNEGSKA (reference sequence). The CDR3 sequence is 14 residues long. V dropped 0 bases and J dropped 6 bases, with 11 bases sitting between them. The CDR3 loop is CSARDPGGPGELFF. In DNA, the CDR3 is TGCAGTGCTAGAGACCCGGGGGGCCCCGGGGAGCTGTTTTTT.

CDR3 sequence (DNA): TGTGCCAGCAGTTCCCTAAGGTCTATCGGGGGGTCGGAGGAGACCCAGTACTTC. It specifies CASSSLRSIGGSEETQYF. This chain uses TRBV11-1 with TRBJ2-5; 7 nucleotides line up with TRBD2. This CDR3 spans 18 amino acids. Germline trimming cut 6 bases from V and 5 bases from J; bases unmatched to any gene: 21. CDR1 and CDR2 from the germline V gene are SGHAT and FQDESV (reference sequence). Full variable domain (remainder filled in from reference TRBV11-1 and TRBJ2-5): EAEVAQSPRYKITEKSQAVAFWCDPISGHATLYWYRQILGQGPELLVQFQDESVVDDSQLPKDRFSAERLKGVDSTLKIQPAELGDSAMYLCASSSLRSIGGSEETQYFGPGTRLLVL.

This chain links TRBV10-3 with TRBJ2-5; tentative D call: TRBD1 (5 bases). The CDR3 extends over 14 amino acids. In germline, CDR1 is ENHRY, CDR2 SYGVKD. Trimming cost V 5 bases and J 5 bases, with 15 bases left between them. This CDR3 reads CAISRGSGPETQYF. CDR3 bases: TGTGCCATCAGTCGAGGTTCAGGGCCCGAGACCCAGTACTTC.

This clonotype was observed a few times. The chain couples TRBV6-5 to TRBJ1-1; D possibly corresponds to TRBD1 (5 bases). This CDR3 spans 16 amino acids. Trimming cost V 6 bases and J 0 bases, with 17 bases left between them. From germline, CDR1 is MNHEY and CDR2 SVGAGI. CDR3 nucleotide sequence: TGTGCCAGCAGCTACGGGGGGAATGGGGTGAACACTGAAGCTTTCTTT. Translation gives CASSYGGNGVNTEAFF.

This clonotype was detected many times. The chain couples TRBV7-9 to TRBJ2-3, with 12 bases aligning to TRBD1. V gave up 5 bases and J gave up 4 bases; unmatched junction bases: 7. This CDR3 comprises 16 residues. Looked up from germline, CDR1 is SEHNR and CDR2 is FQNEAQ (reference sequence). This CDR3 is CASSKRDRGQSDTQYF. For the CDR3, the DNA is TGTGCCAGCAGCAAACGGGACAGGGGGCAATCAGATACGCAGTATTTT.

In this sample, this clonotype turned up a few times. At one boundary the junction diverges from the germline segment, which might be a read error. The V and J genes are TRBV5-1 and TRBJ2-5; D call uncertain. CDR3 size: 15 residues. From germline, CDR1 is SGHRS and CDR2 YFSETQ. DNA of the CDR3: TGCGCCAGCAGCTTGGCCATCGGCGACCAGGAGACCCAGTACTTC. Its translation is CASSLAIGDQETQYF.

There are many counts of this clonotype. The rearrangement joins TRBV20-1 to TRBJ2-7; D may match TRBD1 or TRBD2 (5 bases each). The CDR3 is 13 residues long. Trimming stripped 5 bases from V and 2 bases from J, with 13 bases between. Germline CDR1 is DFQATT and CDR2 is SNEGSKA (reference sequence). The CDR3 loop reads CSAPKRDPYEQYV. DNA for the CDR3: TGCAGTGCTCCAAAGAGGGACCCCTACGAGCAGTACGTC.

This clonotype was observed many times. This sequence joins TRBV4-3 and TRBJ2-4, with D unresolved. The CDR3 spans 18 residues. V was clipped by 0 bases and J by 1 base, with 16 bases between them. The germline V gene has CDR1 LGHNA and CDR2 YSLEER. The CDR3 reads CASSQEMGMGRAKNIQYF. In DNA form, the CDR3 reads TGCGCCAGCAGCCAAGAAATGGGGATGGGCAGGGCCAAAAACATTCAGTACTTC.